The sequence of this TCR beta chain was determined in a study of tumor-infiltrating lymphocytes in primary liver carcinoma. Worth noting for this clonotype: An end of the junction does not agree with germline; a read error may underlie this.

TCR beta cDNA was reverse-transcribed from about 500 ng of total RNA. The reaction used a constant-region primer and ProtoScript II reverse transcriptase. Three nested multiplex PCR rounds of slightly modified ARM-PCR generated TCR beta libraries. With TRBV1-TRBV30 forward primers and a C-beta reverse primer, the first two PCR rounds were run for roughly 10 cycles each. From the multiplex PCR reads, TCRdb called clonotypes with MiXCR, one entry per CDR3 protein. This table has some 110,000 distinct CDR3 sequences, 55% to 75% appearing once. The roughly 17-32 mg bulk tissue piece was not sorted before simultaneous RNA and DNA extraction. Germline V gene data show CDR1 as SGHAT and CDR2 as FQNNGV. The CDR3 has 17 amino acids.

The chain employs TRBV11-2 and TRBJ2-1, with 14 bases identical to TRBD2. Sequencing input: liver tumor tissue from sampling region 3. Stated subset: tumor region T3, left-lateral pole. This clonotype originated in a woman in her sixties or seventies with primary liver carcinoma and hepatitis B virus infection. For the CDR3, the DNA is TGTGTCAGCAGTGGGAGACTAGCGGGAGGGCCGGGGGATGAGCAGATCTTC. Amino acids: CVSSGRLAGGPGDEQIF. The whole variable domain, filled in from reference TRBV11-2 and TRBJ2-1, reads EAGVAQSPRYKIIEKRQSVAFWCNPISGHATLYWYQQILGQGPKLLIQFQNNGVVDDSQLPKDRFSAERLKGVDSTLKIQPAKLEDSAVYLCVSSGRLAGGPGDEQIFGPGTRLTVL.